These 30 T cell receptor beta chains originate from one sample sequenced in a study of cytomegalovirus exposure and HLA in healthy donors. PCR involved 60 Vbeta and 13 Jbeta primers. Some clones are missing from TCRdb's copy, which holds only in-frame ones; the method was immunoSEQ multiplex PCR. The specimen's table records about 130,000 clones. The sequenced material came from PBMCs. The receptor source for this set is a woman in her sixties in good health and CMV-seronegative.

This chain uses TRBV29-1 with TRBJ2-3, with D possibly matching TRBD1 (5 bases). V was pared by 7 bases and J by 6 bases, with 29 bases between. CDR1 and CDR2 from the germline V gene are SQVTM and ANQGSEA. The CDR3 is 17 residues long. The DNA of the CDR3 is TGCAGCGCCCGAAAAAGCCCGCAGGGAAGTGGGTACGATACGCAGTATTTT. It codes for CSARKSPQGSGYDTQYF.

The chain is built from TRBV28 and TRBJ1-6; D unclear. V was clipped by 8 bases and J by 7 bases, with 9 bases between them. CDR1 MDHEN and CDR2 SYDVKM come from the germline V gene. This CDR3 comprises 12 residues. CDR3 DNA: TGTGCCAGCGCAACTGTGAATTCACCCCTCCACTTT. Protein sequence: CASATVNSPLHF.

The chain is built from TRBV27 and TRBJ2-6, with D perhaps TRBD1 (6 bases). Germline CDR1 MNHEY, CDR2 SMNVEV (reference sequence). This CDR3 spans 14 amino acids. V dropped 7 bases and J dropped 3 bases, with 10 bases sitting between them. The CDR3 nucleotides are TGTGCCAGCACAGTAGGGGGTGGGGCCAACGTCCTGACTTTC. As protein: CASTVGGGANVLTF.

The V gene is TRBV6-6, the J gene TRBJ1-5; TRBD1 matches at 7 bases. The CDR3 has 15 amino acids. Germline V CDR1 and CDR2: MNHNY, SVGAGI (reference sequence). V shed 5 bases, J shed 6 bases, and the junction held 10 bases outside the gene matches. CDR3 sequence: CASSRLTGYGQPQHF. In nucleotides, the CDR3 is TGTGCCAGCAGTCGACTGACAGGGTATGGTCAGCCCCAGCATTTT.

The CDR3 nucleotides read TGTGCCAGTAGAAGCGGGAGTTACGAGCAGTACTTC. It specifies CASRSGSYEQYF. The chain is built from TRBV6-1 and TRBJ2-7; 8 bases are shared with TRBD2. V shed 9 bases, J shed 4 bases, and the junction held 5 bases outside the gene matches. Germline V gene sequence: CDR1 MNHNS, CDR2 SASEGT. The CDR3 loop spans 12 amino acids.

The rearrangement joins TRBV7-9 to TRBJ2-7; D perhaps matches TRBD2 (6 bases). The CDR3 runs to 16 residues. CDR1 and CDR2 from the germline V gene are SEHNR and FQNEAQ (reference sequence). Trimming stripped 0 bases from V and 2 bases from J, with 14 bases between. In nucleotides, the CDR3 is TGTGCCAGCAGCTTAGCTCAGACGGGGGAGACCTACGAGCAGTACTTC. Translation gives CASSLAQTGETYEQYF.

The chain is built from TRBV7-9 and TRBJ1-2, with a possible D match to TRBD1 (6 bases). V was cut by 5 bases and J by 7 bases, with 11 bases left in between. The CDR3 contains 12 residues. From germline, CDR1 is SEHNR and CDR2 FQNEAQ (reference sequence). CDR3 in DNA: TGTGCCAGCAGCGCACAGGGATCTGGCTACACCTTC. Residues: CASSAQGSGYTF.

V gene TRBV27 combines with J gene TRBJ1-2; TRBD1 matches at 12 bases. V shed 6 bases and J 8 bases; nucleotides not matched to a gene: 10. Germline CDR1 reads MNHEY; CDR2 reads SMNVEV (reference sequence). This CDR3 has 15 amino acids. The CDR3 loop reads CASRGTGGLIGGYTF. DNA for the CDR3: TGTGCCAGCAGAGGGACAGGGGGCCTCATTGGGGGCTACACCTTC.

This chain connects TRBV9 to TRBJ2-7; 13 bases align to TRBD2. V lost 4 bases, J lost 3 bases, and 7 bases stayed unmatched. Germline assignment: CDR1 SGDLS and CDR2 YYNGEE. The CDR3 runs 16 residues. For the CDR3, the DNA is TGTGCCAGCAGCTCTGGGACTAGCGGGATACACTACGAGCAGTACTTC. This codes for CASSSGTSGIHYEQYF.

The genes are TRBV4-1 and TRBJ2-5, with 12 bases identical to TRBD2. With the DNA end fitting TRBJ2-7 better, the J assignment may be wrong. This CDR3 is 17 amino acids long. The germline CDR1 and CDR2 sequences are MGHRA and YSYEKL. The CDR3 DNA reads as TGCGCCAGCAGCCAAAAAACTAGCGGGGGGAACTCCTACGAGCAGTACTTC. Residues: CASSQKTSGGNSYEQYF.

The rearrangement uses TRBV28 and TRBJ2-3; 7 bases are a match to TRBD2. Germline V gives CDR1 MDHEN, CDR2 SYDVKM. The CDR3 covers 14 residues. V shed 6 bases and J 2 bases; nucleotides not matched to a gene: 5. The CDR3 bases are TGTGCCAGCAGCCTCGGGGGGATCACAGATACGCAGTATTTT. It yields the protein CASSLGGITDTQYF.

The chain combines TRBV28 with TRBJ2-1; 8 bases map to TRBD2. The trim removed 5 bases at V and 12 bases at J, leaving 18 bases unmatched. The CDR3 length is 16 residues. Germline-derived CDR1 and CDR2 are MDHEN and SYDVKM. The DNA of the CDR3 is TGTGCCAGCAGTCCGCCGGCCGGCCGGGAGGGATTGTTGCAGTTCTTC. As protein: CASSPPAGREGLLQFF. The whole variable domain, filled in from reference TRBV28 and TRBJ2-1, reads DVKVTQSSRYLVKRTGEKVFLECVQDMDHENMFWYRQDPGLGLRLIYFSYDVKMKEKGDIPEGYSVSREKKERFSLILESASTNQTSMYLCASSPPAGREGLLQFFGPGTRLTVL.

J is TRBJ1-4 and V is TRBV7-9; D gene unclear. The CDR3 totals 15 residues. Trimming left V 4 bases short and J 5 bases short, with 14 bases between. Germline CDR1 and CDR2: SEHNR and FQNEAQ (reference sequence). CDR3 residues: CASSYPGDENEKLFF. The CDR3 region has the DNA TGTGCCAGCAGCTACCCAGGTGACGAGAATGAAAAACTGTTTTTT.

The V call is TRBV28, the J call TRBJ2-7; possible D gene TRBD1, 5 bases. Germline V gene sequence: CDR1 MDHEN, CDR2 SYDVKM. This CDR3 is built from 15 residues. Trimming removed 5 bases at V and 2 bases at J, with 16 bases between. CDR3 sequence: CASSPPGFITYEQYF. Written as DNA, the CDR3 is TGTGCCAGCAGTCCACCAGGGTTTATCACCTACGAGCAGTACTTC. Based on the CDR3 plus reference TRBV28 and TRBJ2-7, the full variable domain is DVKVTQSSRYLVKRTGEKVFLECVQDMDHENMFWYRQDPGLGLRLIYFSYDVKMKEKGDIPEGYSVSREKKERFSLILESASTNQTSMYLCASSPPGFITYEQYFGPGTRLTVT.

The CDR3 DNA reads as TGTGCCAGCAGTGATGGGCGTGCGGGATTAGGTAATGAGCAGTTCTTC. It encodes CASSDGRAGLGNEQFF. The genes are TRBV6-1 and TRBJ2-1; perhaps TRBD2 as D (6 bases). V lost 3 bases to trimming and J lost 7 bases, with 19 bases between them. The CDR3 spans 16 residues. Germline V lookup: CDR1 MNHNS, CDR2 SASEGT.

The gene calls are TRBV2 and TRBJ1-6; 12 bases are a match to TRBD1. The CDR3 has 18 residues. Trimming at V came to 5 bases and at J to 5 bases, leaving 10 bases not matched to a gene. In germline, CDR1 is SNHLY, CDR2 FYNNEI. In nucleotides, the CDR3 is TGTGCCAGCAGTACCGGGACAGGGGGCACTCCCAATAATTCACCCCTCCACTTT. Translating gives CASSTGTGGTPNNSPLHF.

The chain links TRBV6-5 to TRBJ2-7, with a weak D call TRBD2 (5 bases). Trimming took off 4 bases at V and 2 bases at J, with 12 bases between the two ends. Germline V gene lookup returns CDR1 MNHEY and CDR2 SVGAGI. This CDR3 contains 14 residues. The CDR3 protein is CASSSRVSTYEQYF. In nucleotides, the CDR3 is TGTGCCAGCAGTTCGAGGGTCAGCACCTACGAGCAGTACTTC.

This chain joins TRBV5-5 and TRBJ1-2; 8 bases align to TRBD1. The CDR3 extends over 13 amino acids. The germline V gene has CDR1 SGHKS and CDR2 YYEKEE (reference sequence). Germline trimming cut 3 bases from V and 8 bases from J; bases unmatched to any gene: 6. The CDR3 DNA reads TGTGCCAGCAGCTCCATACAGGGGGGAGGCTACACCTTC. The encoded protein is CASSSIQGGGYTF.

This chain connects TRBV4-1 to TRBJ2-5; D not resolved. The J call may be mistaken, given a closer DNA end match to TRBJ2-7. The CDR3 length is 14 residues. Germline V gives CDR1 MGHRA, CDR2 YSYEKL. DNA for the CDR3: TGCGCCAGCAGCCAAGGTCCATCCGCCTACGAGCAGTACTTC. It yields the protein CASSQGPSAYEQYF.

The gene calls are TRBV19 and TRBJ2-1; 12 bases line up with TRBD2. J lost 10 bases, V lost 3 bases, and 7 bases had no gene match. Germline CDR1 is LNHDA and CDR2 is SQIVND (reference sequence). The CDR3 is 15 amino acids. CDR3 bases: TGTGCCAGTAGTATCCCTAGCGGGGGGGCGTGGGAGCAGTTCTTC. Translating gives CASSIPSGGAWEQFF.

The CDR3 sequence is CATSRDIGHVSNQPQHF. The DNA for the CDR3 is TGTGCCACCAGCAGAGACATTGGACACGTTAGCAATCAGCCCCAGCATTTT. V usage is TRBV15 and J usage is TRBJ1-5; D is possibly TRBD1 (5 bases). The CDR3 length is 17 residues. V was clipped by 0 bases and J by 0 bases, with 12 bases between them. Germline V CDR1 and CDR2: LNHNV, YYDKDF (reference sequence). The entire variable domain, with the rest obtained from reference TRBV15 and TRBJ1-5, is as follows: DAMVIQNPRYQVTQFGKPVTLSCSQTLNHNVMYWYQQKSSQAPKLLFHYYDKDFNNEADTPDNFQSRRPNTSFCFLDIRSPGLGDTAMYLCATSRDIGHVSNQPQHFGDGTRLSIL.

This chain joins TRBV11-2 and TRBJ1-2; no firm D call. CDR3 length equals 14 residues. CDR1 SGHAT and CDR2 FQNNGV come from the germline V gene. Trimming took 1 base from V and 2 from J, leaving 8 bases between them. In nucleotides, the CDR3 is TGTGCCAGCAGCTTAGGCGTCGGGAACTATGGCTACACCTTC. Translated: CASSLGVGNYGYTF. Full variable domain (missing parts from reference TRBV11-2 and TRBJ1-2): EAGVAQSPRYKIIEKRQSVAFWCNPISGHATLYWYQQILGQGPKLLIQFQNNGVVDDSQLPKDRFSAERLKGVDSTLKIQPAKLEDSAVYLCASSLGVGNYGYTFGSGTRLTVV.

This chain joins TRBV16 and TRBJ2-7; 10 bases map to TRBD1. In germline, CDR1 is KGHSY, CDR2 FQNENV. This CDR3 is built from 16 residues. The J segment lost 6 bases and the V segment lost 0 bases, leaving 8 bases of the junction unmatched. The CDR3 here is CASSQSPGQGKSEQYF. The CDR3 region has the DNA TGTGCCAGCAGCCAATCGCCGGGACAGGGGAAGTCCGAGCAGTACTTC.

CDR3 in DNA: TGCAGCGTTGAGGGACTAGATGCGGAAGAGGGTTACAATGAGCAGTTCTTC. Translating gives CSVEGLDAEEGYNEQFF. This chain joins TRBV29-1 and TRBJ2-1; 8 bases align to TRBD2. Germline lookup yields CDR1 SQVTM and CDR2 ANQGSEA. The CDR3 is made up of 17 amino acids. Trimming cost V 3 bases and J 4 bases; bases outside gene matches: 14.

The chain has TRBV9 and TRBJ2-3; D might be TRBD2 (5 bases). The CDR3 runs 13 residues. Germline values: CDR1 SGDLS, CDR2 YYNGEE. With 9 bases removed from V and 1 base from J, the gap between germline ends came to 12 bases. CDR3 in amino acids: CATSRAGTDTQYF. For the CDR3, the DNA is TGTGCCACCTCACGAGCGGGCACAGATACGCAGTATTTT.

The chain carries TRBV6-5 and TRBJ2-7; TRBD1 aligns across 7 bases. Trimming took 4 bases from V and 1 from J; bases not matched to a gene: 10. CDR1 MNHEY and CDR2 SVGAGI come from the germline V gene. The CDR3 is 16 residues long. The CDR3: CASSWDSLKVSYEQYF. CDR3 nucleotide sequence: TGTGCCAGCAGTTGGGACAGCCTTAAGGTTTCCTACGAGCAGTACTTC.

This chain connects TRBV5-1 to TRBJ1-6, with 7 nucleotides matching TRBD1. Germline loops: CDR1 SGHRS, CDR2 YFSETQ. The V gene end was trimmed by 2 bases and the J gene end by 10 bases; junction bases not matched to a gene: 15. This CDR3 is 17 amino acids long. CDR3 coding DNA: TGCGCCAGCAGCTTAGGGGCCGGGACAGCCCTTGACTCACCCCTCCACTTT. Protein sequence: CASSLGAGTALDSPLHF.

The genes are TRBV2 and TRBJ1-5; no clear D. The CDR3 extends over 12 amino acids. In germline, CDR1 is SNHLY, CDR2 FYNNEI. With 7 bases removed from V and 7 bases from J, the gap between germline ends came to 11 bases. The CDR3 region is CASKSGWQPQHF. CDR3 sequence (DNA): TGTGCCAGCAAGTCGGGATGGCAGCCCCAGCATTTT.

This chain links TRBV23-1 with TRBJ1-2, with no clear D. TRBV23-1 is noted as an ORF with a role that remains uncertain. Trimming took off 7 bases at V and 8 bases at J, with 14 bases between the two ends. This CDR3 has 12 amino acids. The CDR3 spells CASIQAGAGYTF. The CDR3 DNA sequence: TGCGCCAGCATTCAGGCGGGTGCGGGCTACACCTTC.

This rearrangement joins TRBV7-9 to TRBJ1-2; tentative D call: TRBD1 (5 bases). This CDR3 is built from 15 residues. Germline-derived CDR1 and CDR2 are SEHNR and FQNEAQ (reference sequence). Between the trimmed V and J ends, which lost 1 base and 4 bases, there was a span of 13 bases. The CDR3 DNA reads as TGTGCCAGCAGCTTAGGGGACGGCGGGGCCTATGGCTACACCTTC. Encoded protein: CASSLGDGGAYGYTF.